This T cell receptor beta chain was identified in a study of T cell responses to AZD1222 COVID-19 vaccine. Broader study findings: Reports say nearly half of spike-specific TCRs go after unmutated variant regions. CD4 TCRs covered the whole spike, strongest at regions 160-218 and 743-854. There were repertoire samples only from the period after the peak T cell response.

Here immunoSEQ multiplex PCR was the method, and the copy in TCRdb shows in-frame clones only, minus some. The sample lists some 150,000 clones, roughly 91% occurring once. Per germline, CDR1 KGHSH and CDR2 LQKENI. This CDR3 spans 18 amino acids. The ends were cut back, 3 bases at V and 4 bases at J, with 24 bases in the middle. Note on this clone: Antigen specificity is unknown.

Sequenced here: peripheral blood, sampled on day 0 of AZD1222 vaccination. The sequence was collected from an adult in good health. V and J are TRBV18 and TRBJ2-5; TRBD2 is a possible D gene (6 bases). This chain's CDR3 is CASSPNTQNRGLGETQYF. The CDR3 region has the DNA TGTGCCAGCTCACCGAACACCCAGAATCGGGGGTTAGGAGAGACCCAGTACTTC.